The 8 T cell receptor beta chains below were found in one sample sequenced in a study of blood T cell repertoires in COVID-19. The protocol was immunoSEQ multiplex PCR, while the TCRdb copy is restricted to in-frame clones and leaves out a portion. The sample contains 140,000 to 150,000 clones, around four fifths of which appear only once. Sequenced input: peripheral blood. These receptors originate from a woman between 40 and 55 years old with active or convalescent COVID-19.

The chain carries TRBV2 and TRBJ2-7; 14 bases map to TRBD2. The V segment lost 5 bases and the J segment 0 bases; nucleotides outside the gene matches: 6. The germline gives CDR1 SNHLY, CDR2 FYNNEI. This CDR3 is 17 amino acids long. The chain's CDR3 is CASSRLAGGGTSYEQYF. CDR3 DNA: TGTGCCAGCAGTCGACTAGCGGGAGGGGGGACCTCCTACGAGCAGTACTTC.

This rearrangement joins TRBV19 to TRBJ2-2; D call uncertain. CDR3 length: 11 residues. Between the trimmed V and J ends, which lost 9 bases and 8 bases, there was a span of 10 bases. From germline, CDR1 is LNHDA and CDR2 SQIVND (reference sequence). Written as DNA, the CDR3 is TGTGCCAGCCTGAGGCGGGGGGAGCTGTTTTTT. It is translated as CASLRRGELFF.

The rearrangement joins TRBV27 to TRBJ2-1, with 15 positions matching TRBD2. Germline V gene sequence: CDR1 MNHEY, CDR2 SMNVEV (reference sequence). The CDR3 spans 17 residues. J was trimmed by 4 bases and V by 4 bases; bases with no gene match: 5. Written as DNA, the CDR3 is TGTGCCAGCAGTTACGGACTAGCGGGAGGGTTGTACAATGAGCAGTTCTTC. It encodes CASSYGLAGGLYNEQFF.

The genes are TRBV28 and TRBJ1-4; D not certain. This CDR3 has 15 residues. With 2 bases removed from V and 0 bases from J, the gap between germline ends came to 7 bases. Germline V gene lookup returns CDR1 MDHEN and CDR2 SYDVKM. CDR3 coding DNA: TGTGCCAGCAGTTTACAGGTTGCAACTAATGAAAAACTGTTTTTT. Its translation is CASSLQVATNEKLFF.

V is TRBV7-2 and J is TRBJ1-3; 8 nucleotides match TRBD1. Germline-derived CDR1 and CDR2 are SGHTA and FQGNSA. The trim removed 5 bases at V and 3 bases at J, leaving 9 bases unmatched. The CDR3 has 16 amino acids. CDR3 amino acids: CASSARQGRGGNTIYF. CDR3 bases: TGTGCCAGCAGCGCCCGACAGGGGAGGGGTGGAAACACCATATATTTT.

The rearrangement uses TRBV6-5 and TRBJ2-7; 9 bases agree with TRBD1. The germline gives CDR1 MNHEY, CDR2 SVGAGI. V gave up 6 bases and J gave up 6 bases; unmatched junction bases: 6. The CDR3 is 13 residues long. In DNA, the CDR3 is TGTGCCAGCAGCGGGACAGGGCCGTCCGAGCAGTACTTC. Its translation: CASSGTGPSEQYF.

This chain uses TRBV5-1 with TRBJ2-5, with D tentatively TRBD2 (7 bases). The CDR3 is made up of 15 amino acids. Germline CDR1 is SGHRS and CDR2 is YFSETQ. Trimming shortened V by 4 bases and J by 1 base, and 14 bases separated the two germline ends. The CDR3 DNA sequence: TGCGCCAGCAGCGGAGGGCGGGGGCGCCAAGAGACCCAGTACTTC. Amino acids: CASSGGRGRQETQYF.

The chain joins TRBV28 to TRBJ2-3, with TRBD2 identical over 9 bases. V gave up 9 bases and J gave up 3 bases; unmatched junction bases: 7. The CDR3 is made up of 14 amino acids. Germline CDR1 reads MDHEN; CDR2 reads SYDVKM. In nucleotides, the CDR3 is TGTGCCAGAAACCCTGCGGGGGGGACAGATACGCAGTATTTT. It is translated as CARNPAGGTDTQYF.